The 18 T cell receptor beta chains in this list originate from one sample, sequenced in a study of blood T cell repertoires in COVID-19. Here immunoSEQ multiplex PCR was the method, and the copy in TCRdb shows in-frame clones only, minus some. The top ten clones hold approximately 2.6% of a sample with fewer than 200,000 clones, about 83% of them seen once. The sample taken for sequencing was peripheral blood. Source of these receptors: a woman over 75 with COVID-19, enrolled during active disease.

This chain links TRBV3-1 (or the pseudogene TRBV3-2) with TRBJ2-5; the D is unclear. Germline CDR1 LGHDT, CDR2 YNNKEL (reference sequence). Trimming removed 0 bases from V and 4 bases from J, with 15 bases in between. The CDR3 runs to 16 residues. CDR3 sequence (DNA): TGTGCCAGCAGCCAAGATCTTAATAGAGTCTTAGAGACCCAGTACTTC. Its translation: CASSQDLNRVLETQYF.

This chain joins TRBV6-5 and TRBJ2-3; D remains unclear. Trimming left V 2 bases short and J 10 bases short, with 10 bases between. This CDR3 contains 12 residues. Germline V lookup: CDR1 MNHEY, CDR2 SVGAGI. CDR3 amino acids: CASSYGGFPQYF. The CDR3, as DNA: TGTGCCAGCAGTTACGGCGGATTTCCGCAGTATTTT.

The chain recombines TRBV28 with TRBJ1-1, with D possibly TRBD1 on 5 matching bases. Trimming removed 4 bases at V and 1 base at J, with 16 bases between. The V gene's germline CDR1 is MDHEN and CDR2 SYDVKM. The CDR3 runs to 16 residues. The CDR3, as DNA: TGTGCCAGCAGTTCCCATCCGATTGGACAGAACACTGAAGCTTTCTTT. This sequence encodes CASSSHPIGQNTEAFF.

This clone has just a few counts. The rearrangement links TRBV27 to TRBJ2-1; D might be TRBD2 (6 bases). The V and J ends lost 7 bases and 7 bases respectively, with 14 bases between them. This CDR3 has 13 residues. CDR1 is MNHEY and CDR2 is SMNVEV in the germline V gene (reference sequence). CDR3 sequence (DNA): TGTGCCAGCATCCCCGGAGGGCGGAATGAGCAGTTCTTC. Its protein product is CASIPGGRNEQFF.

This chain links TRBV24-1 with TRBJ2-7; no clear D. This CDR3 is 13 amino acids long. Trimming pared 5 bases from V and 0 bases from J, leaving 7 bases between. Germline CDR1 reads KGHDR; CDR2 reads SFDVKD. The CDR3 protein is CATSGPVSYEQYF. The CDR3, as DNA: TGTGCCACCAGTGGCCCAGTCTCCTACGAGCAGTACTTC.

The chain recombines TRBV19 with TRBJ2-1; TRBD2 agrees at 14 bases. This CDR3 is 15 amino acids long. CDR1 and CDR2 from the germline V gene are LNHDA and SQIVND (reference sequence). Germline trimming cut 8 bases from V and 8 bases from J; bases unmatched to any gene: 8. In DNA form, the CDR3 reads TGTGCCAGTTCCCGACTAGCGGGGGGGCAGTATGAGCAGTTCTTC. Its protein is CASSRLAGGQYEQFF.

The chain joins TRBV4-2 to TRBJ2-3; possible D gene TRBD2, 8 bases. This CDR3 is built from 22 residues. Germline values: CDR1 LGHNA, CDR2 YNFKEQ. Trimming pared 4 bases from V and 0 bases from J, leaving 32 bases between. In DNA, the CDR3 is TGTGCCAGCAGCCTACGACAGGGTAGATGGCTAGCGGGTAGACCTAGCACAGATACGCAGTATTTT. Translation gives CASSLRQGRWLAGRPSTDTQYF.

V is TRBV5-1 and J is TRBJ1-1; tentative D call: TRBD1 (6 bases). Trimming took 4 bases from V and 3 from J, leaving 13 bases between them. Per the germline V gene, CDR1 is SGHRS and CDR2 is YFSETQ. The CDR3 is 14 residues long. Here the CDR3 reads CASSEQGTYTEAFF. Written as DNA, the CDR3 is TGCGCCAGCAGCGAACAGGGAACCTACACTGAAGCTTTCTTT.

The chain couples TRBV4-1 to TRBJ1-1; D ambiguous. The V end lost 7 bases, the J end lost 2 bases, and 11 bases lay between the germline ends. Germline V gene lookup returns CDR1 MGHRA and CDR2 YSYEKL. CDR3 length: 13 amino acids. The CDR3 DNA is TGCGCCAGCACCCTTGCGGGTAACACTGAAGCTTTCTTT. Translating it yields CASTLAGNTEAFF.

This rearrangement joins TRBV12-5 to TRBJ2-1, with D possibly TRBD1 on 5 matching bases. Germline V gene data show CDR1 as LGHNT and CDR2 as FRNRAP. The CDR3 extends over 14 amino acids. Between the trimmed V and J ends, which lost 4 bases and 3 bases, there was a span of 10 bases. CDR3 nucleotide sequence: TGTGCTAGTGGTTCCCACAGGAACTACAATGAGCAGTTCTTC. It specifies CASGSHRNYNEQFF.

V is TRBV7-8 and J is TRBJ1-1; D is ambiguous. Trimming took 1 base from V and 3 from J, leaving 9 bases between them. The CDR3 runs to 14 residues. Germline V gives CDR1 SGHVS, CDR2 FQNEAQ. CDR3 residues: CASSLGGYYTEAFF. The CDR3 DNA reads TGTGCCAGCAGCTTAGGCGGGTATTACACTGAAGCTTTCTTT. The entire variable domain, with the rest obtained from reference TRBV7-8 and TRBJ1-1, is as follows: GAGVSQSPRYKVAKRGQDVALRCDPISGHVSLFWYQQALGQGPEFLTYFQNEAQLDKSGLPSDRFFAERPEGSVSTLKIQRTQQEDSAVYLCASSLGGYYTEAFFGQGTRLTVV.

The chain has TRBV13 and TRBJ2-3, with D possibly matching TRBD2 (7 bases). V lost 5 bases and J 1 base, leaving 16 bases between the germline ends. Germline V gene sequence: CDR1 PRHDT, CDR2 FYEKMQ (reference sequence). The CDR3 runs to 16 residues. The CDR3: CASSGGASGRTDTQYF. The CDR3 DNA is TGTGCCAGCAGCGGGGGGGCTAGCGGCCGCACAGATACGCAGTATTTT.

The V and J genes are TRBV2 and TRBJ2-7, with a possible D match to TRBD1 (6 bases). V lost 6 bases to trimming and J lost 10 bases, with 13 bases between them. This CDR3 comprises 11 residues. CDR1 and CDR2 from the germline V gene are SNHLY and FYNNEI. The CDR3 protein is CASSERQVQYF. The CDR3 region has the DNA TGTGCCAGCAGCGAAAGACAGGTACAGTACTTC.

The V call is TRBV7-2, the J call TRBJ2-7, with D maybe TRBD2 (6 bases). The germline V gene has CDR1 SGHTA and CDR2 FQGNSA. Trimming left V 2 bases short and J 7 bases short, with 24 bases between. This CDR3 has 17 amino acids. The CDR3 is CASSLMRRGPPTREQYF. In DNA, the CDR3 is TGTGCCAGCAGCTTAATGAGGCGGGGCCCCCCTACAAGAGAGCAGTACTTC.

The rearrangement joins TRBV4-1 to TRBJ2-5, with 7 bases matching TRBD2. Germline loops: CDR1 MGHRA, CDR2 YSYEKL. V shed 2 bases and J 5 bases; nucleotides not matched to a gene: 2. The length of the CDR3 is 13 residues. CDR3 nucleotides: TGCGCCAGCAGCCAATGGACTAGGGAGACCCAGTACTTC. Protein sequence: CASSQWTRETQYF.

This clone was counted a single time. The chain combines TRBV13 with TRBJ1-1, with 8 nucleotides matching TRBD1. V trimming: 5 bases; J trimming: 2 bases; junction bases outside the gene matches: 7. Germline CDR1 PRHDT, CDR2 FYEKMQ (reference sequence). There are 15 residues in the CDR3. CDR3 sequence: CASSPWTGKNTEAFF. As DNA, the CDR3 is TGTGCCAGCAGCCCCTGGACAGGGAAAAACACTGAAGCTTTCTTT. Variable domain in full (rest from reference TRBV13 and TRBJ1-1): AAGVIQSPRHLIKEKRETATLKCYPIPRHDTVYWYQQGPGQDPQFLISFYEKMQSDKGSIPDRFSAQQFSDYHSELNMSSLELGDSALYFCASSPWTGKNTEAFFGQGTRLTVV.

This chain joins TRBV7-3 and TRBJ2-3; 8 nucleotides agree with TRBD2. Germline V gives CDR1 SGHTA, CDR2 FQGTGA. CDR3 length equals 17 residues. The ends lost 5 bases at V and 4 bases at J; junction bases unmatched: 14. CDR3 sequence reads: CASSPRPGGTIPDTQYF. The CDR3 coding sequence is TGTGCCAGCAGCCCCCGCCCGGGGGGGACTATTCCAGATACGCAGTATTTT.

The chain joins TRBV7-3 to TRBJ2-1; 8 bases fit TRBD2. The germline gives CDR1 SGHTA, CDR2 FQGTGA. V shed 3 bases and J 5 bases; nucleotides not matched to a gene: 0. The CDR3 loop spans 13 amino acids. CDR3 nucleotides: TGTGCCAGCAGCTTGGGACTAGACAATGAGCAGTTCTTC. It yields the protein CASSLGLDNEQFF.